Reported below is one T cell receptor (beta chain). The antigen remains unidentified. This sample is part of a study of regulatory T cells in long-lasting Graves disease. Overall study results and limits: Sharing of public clonotypes was greater in persistent patients (around 2,500) than in new patients (966).

The V end lost 4 bases, the J end lost 1 base, and 4 bases lay between the germline ends. The CDR3 contains 12 residues. Germline CDR1 reads LNHDA; CDR2 reads SQIVND (reference sequence). Time point indicated: newly diagnosed GD, antithyroid drugs for less than 3 months. Researchers made the TCR library from RNA that was extracted from PBMCs. It was by American Thyroid Association guidelines that Graves' disease was diagnosed. EDTA tubes held roughly 9.9 milliliters of peripheral blood from each patient. With iRepertoire HTBI primers and Arm-PCR of CDR3 regions, TCR beta libraries were built. TCRdb called the multiplex PCR reads again in MiXCR, with one record for every CDR3 protein. Among a few hundred thousand distinct CDR3 sequences listed, approximately 15% were seen once. The same sample was also studied in work on T cells in Graves' hyperthyroidism and ophthalmopathy.

The source material was peripheral blood mononuclear cells (PBMCs), sampled at new diagnosis, from a patient treated with antithyroid drugs. V usage is TRBV19 and J usage is TRBJ1-1; D gene uncertain. The source of this sequence is a woman between 35 and 50 years old with Graves disease. The CDR3 region has the DNA TGTGCCAGTAGTAAGAGGAACACTGAAGCTTTCTTT. Translating it yields CASSKRNTEAFF. Combining the CDR3 with reference TRBV19 and TRBJ1-1 gives the whole variable domain DGGITQSPKYLFRKEGQNVTLSCEQNLNHDAMYWYRQDPGQGLRLIYYSQIVNDFQKGDIAEGYSVSREKKESFPLTVTSAQKNPTAFYLCASSKRNTEAFFGQGTRLTVV.